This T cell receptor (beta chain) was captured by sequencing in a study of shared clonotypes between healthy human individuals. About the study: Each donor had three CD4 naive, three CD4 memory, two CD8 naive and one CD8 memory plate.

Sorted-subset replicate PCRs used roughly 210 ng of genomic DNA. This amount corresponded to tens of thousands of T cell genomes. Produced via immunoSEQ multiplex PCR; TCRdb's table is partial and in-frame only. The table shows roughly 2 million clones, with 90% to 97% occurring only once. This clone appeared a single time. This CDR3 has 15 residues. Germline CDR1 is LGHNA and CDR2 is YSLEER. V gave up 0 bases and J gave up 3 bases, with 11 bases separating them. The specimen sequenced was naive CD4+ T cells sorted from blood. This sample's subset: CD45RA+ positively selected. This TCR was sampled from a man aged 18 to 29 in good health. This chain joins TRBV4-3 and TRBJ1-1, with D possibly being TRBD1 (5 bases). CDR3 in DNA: TGCGCCAGCAGCCAAGACAGGGACCCGGACACTGAAGCTTTCTTT. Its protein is CASSQDRDPDTEAFF.